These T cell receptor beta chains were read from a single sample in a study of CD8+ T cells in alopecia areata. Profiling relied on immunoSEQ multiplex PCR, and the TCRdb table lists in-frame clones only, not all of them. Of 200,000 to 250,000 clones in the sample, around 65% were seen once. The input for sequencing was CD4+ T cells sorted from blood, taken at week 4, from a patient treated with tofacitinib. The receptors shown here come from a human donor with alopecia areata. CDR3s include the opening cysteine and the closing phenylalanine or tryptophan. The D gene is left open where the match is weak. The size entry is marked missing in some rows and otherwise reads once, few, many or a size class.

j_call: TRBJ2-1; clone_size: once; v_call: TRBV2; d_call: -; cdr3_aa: CASSEGGNRGNEQFF; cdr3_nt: TGTGCCAGCAGTGAAGGCGGGAACAGGGGCAATGAGCAGTTCTTC
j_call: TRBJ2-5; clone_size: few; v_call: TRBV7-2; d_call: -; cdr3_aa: CASSLSLSQETQYF; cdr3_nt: TGTGCCAGCAGCTTATCGCTTTCCCAAGAGACCCAGTACTTC
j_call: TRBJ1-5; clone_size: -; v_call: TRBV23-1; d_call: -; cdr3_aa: CASRPKSGGVLNQPQHF; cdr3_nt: TGCGCCAGCAGACCCAAGTCGGGGGGGGTCTTAAATCAGCCCCAGCATTTT
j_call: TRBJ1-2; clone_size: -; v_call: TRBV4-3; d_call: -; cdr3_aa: CASSRTHMGGQGGYGYTF; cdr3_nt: TGCGCCAGCAGCCGGACTCACATGGGGGGTCAGGGTGGCTATGGCTACACCTTC
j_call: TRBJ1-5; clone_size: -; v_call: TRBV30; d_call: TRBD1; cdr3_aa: CAWSVMGQRNQPQHF; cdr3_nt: TGTGCCTGGAGTGTAATGGGACAGAGAAATCAGCCCCAGCATTTT
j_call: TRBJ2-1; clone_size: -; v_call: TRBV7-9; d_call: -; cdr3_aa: CASSSKQGRNEQFF; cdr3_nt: TGTGCCAGCAGCTCAAAACAGGGTAGGAATGAGCAGTTCTTC
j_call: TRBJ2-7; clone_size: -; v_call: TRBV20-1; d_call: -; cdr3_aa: CSARPGLEQYF; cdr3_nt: TGCAGTGCTAGGCCCGGGCTAGAGCAGTACTTC
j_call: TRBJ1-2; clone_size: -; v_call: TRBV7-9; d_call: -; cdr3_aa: CASSSTAIGGYTF; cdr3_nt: TGTGCCAGCAGCTCAACAGCAATAGGTGGCTACACCTTC
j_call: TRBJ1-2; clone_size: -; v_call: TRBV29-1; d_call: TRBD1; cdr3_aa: CSVGDRLYGYTF; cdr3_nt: TGCAGCGTGGGGGACAGACTCTATGGCTACACCTTC
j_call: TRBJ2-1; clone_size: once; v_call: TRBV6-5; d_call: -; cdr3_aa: CASTWERGNEQFF; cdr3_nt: TGTGCCAGCACCTGGGAGCGAGGAAATGAGCAGTTCTTC
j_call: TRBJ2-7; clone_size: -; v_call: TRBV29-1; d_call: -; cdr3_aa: CSPPTRSPSYEQYF; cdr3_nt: TGCAGCCCTCCGACTAGGTCACCTTCCTACGAGCAGTACTTC
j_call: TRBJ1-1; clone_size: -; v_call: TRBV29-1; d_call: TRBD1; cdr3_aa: CSAQGGNTEAFF; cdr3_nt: TGCAGCGCCCAGGGGGGGAACACTGAAGCTTTCTTT
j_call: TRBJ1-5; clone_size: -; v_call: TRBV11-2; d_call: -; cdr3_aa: CASSDSNQPQHF; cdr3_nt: TGTGCCAGCAGCGATAGCAATCAGCCCCAGCATTTT
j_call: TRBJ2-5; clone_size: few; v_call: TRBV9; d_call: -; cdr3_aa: CASSVGGLQETQYF; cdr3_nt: TGTGCCAGCAGCGTAGGAGGCTTGCAAGAGACCCAGTACTTC
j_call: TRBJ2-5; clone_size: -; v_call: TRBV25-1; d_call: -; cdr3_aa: CASSSSLRVGETQYF; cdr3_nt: TGTGCCAGCAGCAGTAGCCTCCGCGTGGGGGAGACCCAGTACTTC
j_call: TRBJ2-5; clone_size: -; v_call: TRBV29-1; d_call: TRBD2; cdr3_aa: CSVGTGTSDQETQYF; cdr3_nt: TGCAGCGTGGGGACCGGGACTAGCGACCAAGAGACCCAGTACTTC
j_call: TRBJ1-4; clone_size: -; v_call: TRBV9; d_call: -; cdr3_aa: CASGKDGATNEKLFF; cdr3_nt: TGTGCCAGCGGAAAGGACGGAGCAACTAATGAAAAACTGTTTTTT
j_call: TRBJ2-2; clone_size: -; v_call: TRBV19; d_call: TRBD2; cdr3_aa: CASSVRLAGAANTGELFF; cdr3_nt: TGTGCCAGTAGTGTCCGACTAGCGGGGGCCGCGAACACCGGGGAGCTGTTTTTT
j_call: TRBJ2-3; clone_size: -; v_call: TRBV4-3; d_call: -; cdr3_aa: CASSRRSFRGGTSTDTQYF; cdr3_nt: TGCGCCAGCTCACGACGGTCCTTCCGAGGGGGGACGAGCACAGATACGCAGTATTTT
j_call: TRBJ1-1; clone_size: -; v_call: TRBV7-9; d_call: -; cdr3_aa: CASSLGQPEAFF; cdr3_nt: TGTGCCAGCAGCTTGGGGCAGCCTGAAGCTTTCTTT
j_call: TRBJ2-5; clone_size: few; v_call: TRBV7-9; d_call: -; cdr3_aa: CASSSIWGETQYF; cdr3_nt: TGTGCCAGCAGCTCGATTTGGGGGGAGACCCAGTACTTC
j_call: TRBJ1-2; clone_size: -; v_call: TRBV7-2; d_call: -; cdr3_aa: CASSFGGALGYTF; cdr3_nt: TGTGCCAGCAGCTTCGGGGGGGCCCTTGGCTACACCTTC
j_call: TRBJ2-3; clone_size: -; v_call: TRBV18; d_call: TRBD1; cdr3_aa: CASSPGQVEDTQYF; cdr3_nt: TGTGCCAGCTCACCTGGACAGGTGGAAGATACGCAGTATTTT
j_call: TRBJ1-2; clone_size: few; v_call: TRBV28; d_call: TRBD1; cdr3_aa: CASSPTGTVPYGYTF; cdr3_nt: TGTGCCAGCAGTCCCACCGGGACAGTTCCCTATGGCTACACCTTC
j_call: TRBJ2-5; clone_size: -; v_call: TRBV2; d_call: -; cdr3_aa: CASSEVETQYF; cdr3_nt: TGTGCCAGCAGTGAAGTGGAGACCCAGTACTTC
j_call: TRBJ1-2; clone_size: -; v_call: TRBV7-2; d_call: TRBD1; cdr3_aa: CASSRGQGQGYTF; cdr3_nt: TGTGCCAGCAGCCGAGGACAGGGCCAAGGCTACACCTTC